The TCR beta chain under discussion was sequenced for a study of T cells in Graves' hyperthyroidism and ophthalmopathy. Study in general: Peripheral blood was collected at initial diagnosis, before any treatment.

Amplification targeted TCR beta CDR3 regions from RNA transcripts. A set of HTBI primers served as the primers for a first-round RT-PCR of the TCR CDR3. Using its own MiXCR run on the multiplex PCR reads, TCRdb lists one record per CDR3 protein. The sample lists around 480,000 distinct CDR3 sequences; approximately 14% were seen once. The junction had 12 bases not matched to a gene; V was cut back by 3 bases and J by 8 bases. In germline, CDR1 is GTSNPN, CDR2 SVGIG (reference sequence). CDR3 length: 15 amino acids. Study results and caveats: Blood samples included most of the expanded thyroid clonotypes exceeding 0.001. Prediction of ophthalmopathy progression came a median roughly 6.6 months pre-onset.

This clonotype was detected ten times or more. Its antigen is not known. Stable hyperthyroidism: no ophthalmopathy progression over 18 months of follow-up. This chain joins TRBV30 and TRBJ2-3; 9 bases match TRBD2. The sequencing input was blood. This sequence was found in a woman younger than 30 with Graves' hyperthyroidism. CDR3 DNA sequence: TGTGCCTGGAGGCTACGCGTGGCGGGAGGGAGTACGCAGTATTTT. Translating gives CAWRLRVAGGSTQYF.